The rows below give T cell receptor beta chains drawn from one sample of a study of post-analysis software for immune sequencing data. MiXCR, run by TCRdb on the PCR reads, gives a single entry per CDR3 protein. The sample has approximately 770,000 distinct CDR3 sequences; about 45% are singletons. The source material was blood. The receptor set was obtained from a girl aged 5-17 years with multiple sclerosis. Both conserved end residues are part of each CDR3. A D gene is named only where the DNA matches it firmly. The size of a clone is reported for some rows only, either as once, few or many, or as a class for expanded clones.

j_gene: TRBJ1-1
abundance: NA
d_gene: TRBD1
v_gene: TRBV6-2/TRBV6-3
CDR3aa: CASSYSVRQGAPEAFF
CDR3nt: TGTGCCAGCAGTTACTCGGTTCGCCAGGGGGCCCCTGAAGCTTTCTTT

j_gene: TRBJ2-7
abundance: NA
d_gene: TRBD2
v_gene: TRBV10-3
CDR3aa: CAISDLAGTSGRDEQYF
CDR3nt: TGTGCCATCAGTGATCTAGCCGGGACTAGCGGGAGGGACGAGCAGTACTTC

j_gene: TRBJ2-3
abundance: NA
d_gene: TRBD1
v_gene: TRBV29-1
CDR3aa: CSVVKQGSTDTQYF
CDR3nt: TGCAGCGTTGTGAAACAGGGGTCGACAGATACGCAGTATTTT

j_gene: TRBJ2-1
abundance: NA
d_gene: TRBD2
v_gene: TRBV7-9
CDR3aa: CASSPSGRGDEQFF
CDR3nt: TGTGCCAGCAGCCCTAGCGGGAGAGGGGATGAGCAGTTCTTC

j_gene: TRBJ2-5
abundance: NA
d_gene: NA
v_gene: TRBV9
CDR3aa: CASSGYEGQETQYF
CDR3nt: TGTGCCAGCAGCGGATATGAGGGACAAGAGACCCAGTACTTC

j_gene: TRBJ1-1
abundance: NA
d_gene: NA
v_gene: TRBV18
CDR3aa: CASSPFSGKNTEAFF
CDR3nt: TGTGCCAGCTCACCATTCTCTGGGAAGAACACTGAAGCTTTCTTT

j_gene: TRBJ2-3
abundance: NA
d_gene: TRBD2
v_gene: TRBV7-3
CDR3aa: CASSLTLAGTDTQYF
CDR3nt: TGTGCCAGCAGCTTAACGCTAGCGGGCACAGATACGCAGTATTTT

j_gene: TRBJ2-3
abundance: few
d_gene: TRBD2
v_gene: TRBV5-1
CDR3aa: CASSVEREASTDTQYF
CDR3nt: TGCGCCAGCAGCGTCGAGCGGGAGGCTAGCACAGATACGCAGTATTTT

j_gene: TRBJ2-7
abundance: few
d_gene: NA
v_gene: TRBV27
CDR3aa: CASSPWGYSYEQYF
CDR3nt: TGTGCCAGCAGTCCTTGGGGGTACTCCTACGAGCAGTACTTC

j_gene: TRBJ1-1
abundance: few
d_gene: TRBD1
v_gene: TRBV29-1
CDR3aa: CSVSGQETYETEAFF
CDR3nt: TGCAGCGTCTCGGGACAGGAGACCTATGAGACTGAAGCTTTCTTT

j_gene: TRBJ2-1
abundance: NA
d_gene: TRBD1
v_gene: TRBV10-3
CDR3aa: CAISGGQESSYNEQFF
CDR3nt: TGTGCCATCAGTGGGGGACAGGAAAGCTCCTACAATGAGCAGTTCTTC

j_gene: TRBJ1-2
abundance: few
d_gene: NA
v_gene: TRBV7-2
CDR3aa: CASSLTNGGYTF
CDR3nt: TGTGCCAGCAGCTTAACAAACGGTGGCTACACCTTC

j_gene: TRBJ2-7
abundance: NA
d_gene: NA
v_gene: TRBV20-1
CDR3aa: CSARKLVGSYEQYF
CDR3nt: TGCAGTGCTAGAAAGCTAGTGGGGTCCTACGAGCAGTACTTC

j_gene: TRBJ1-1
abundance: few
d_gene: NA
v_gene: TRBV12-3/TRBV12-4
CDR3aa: CASTHSRGRERTEAFF
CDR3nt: TGTGCCAGCACCCATTCGAGGGGCAGGGAAAGGACTGAAGCTTTCTTT

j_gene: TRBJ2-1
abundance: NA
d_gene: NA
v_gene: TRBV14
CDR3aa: CASSQDIGSYNEQFF
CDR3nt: TGTGCCAGCAGCCAAGATATCGGCAGTTACAATGAGCAGTTCTTC

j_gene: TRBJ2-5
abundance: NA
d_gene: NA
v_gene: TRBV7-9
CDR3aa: CASSFRVEQETQYF
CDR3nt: TGTGCCAGCAGCTTCCGAGTAGAACAAGAGACCCAGTACTTC

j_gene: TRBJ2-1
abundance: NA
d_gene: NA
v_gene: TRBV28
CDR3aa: CASTPRGTLNEQFF
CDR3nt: TGTGCCAGCACCCCACGCGGGACTTTAAATGAGCAGTTCTTC

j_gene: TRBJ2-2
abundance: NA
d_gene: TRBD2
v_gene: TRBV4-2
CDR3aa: CASSQDTGGLAGGTGELFF
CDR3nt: TGTGCCAGCAGCCAAGATACCGGGGGCCTAGCGGGAGGCACCGGGGAGCTGTTTTTT

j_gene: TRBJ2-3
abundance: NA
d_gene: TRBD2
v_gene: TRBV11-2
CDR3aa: CASSLDLGLAATTDTQYF
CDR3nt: TGTGCCAGCAGCTTAGATTTAGGTCTAGCGGCGACCACAGATACGCAGTATTTT

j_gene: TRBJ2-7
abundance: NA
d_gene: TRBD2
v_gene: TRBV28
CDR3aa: CASTSTSGSDEQYF
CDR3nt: TGTGCCAGCACCTCGACTAGCGGGAGCGACGAGCAGTACTTC

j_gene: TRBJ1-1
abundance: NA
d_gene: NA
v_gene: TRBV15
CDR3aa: CATSREGVMDNTEAFF
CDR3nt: TGTGCCACCAGCAGAGAGGGGGTGATGGATAACACTGAAGCTTTCTTT

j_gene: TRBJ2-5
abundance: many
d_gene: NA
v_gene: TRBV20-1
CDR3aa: CSARAGQETQYF
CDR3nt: TGCAGCGCAAGGGCGGGGCAAGAGACCCAGTACTTC

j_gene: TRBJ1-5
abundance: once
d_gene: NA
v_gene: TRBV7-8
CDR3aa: CASSNQRGFAHQPQHF
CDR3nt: TGTGCCAGCAGCAACCAAAGGGGGTTCGCCCATCAGCCCCAGCATTTT

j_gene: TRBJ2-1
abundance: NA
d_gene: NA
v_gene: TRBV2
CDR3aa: CASSGSRTYNEQFF
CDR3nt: TGTGCCAGCAGTGGGTCCCGAACCTACAATGAGCAGTTCTTC

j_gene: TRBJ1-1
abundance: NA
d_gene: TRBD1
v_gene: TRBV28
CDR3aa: CASTQVGAGGSNTEAFF
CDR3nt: TGTGCCAGCACCCAAGTCGGGGCAGGGGGATCGAACACTGAAGCTTTCTTT

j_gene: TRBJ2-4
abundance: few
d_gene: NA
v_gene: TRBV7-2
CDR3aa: CASSFGSALWQYF
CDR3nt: TGTGCCAGCAGCTTTGGCAGTGCGCTTTGGCAGTACTTC

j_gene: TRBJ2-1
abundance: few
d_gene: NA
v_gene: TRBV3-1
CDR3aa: CASSQVEVAGQFF
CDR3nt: TGTGCCAGCAGCCAAGTTGAGGTTGCGGGACAGTTCTTC

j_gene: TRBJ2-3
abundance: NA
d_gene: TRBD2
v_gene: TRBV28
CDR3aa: CASSVILPGGDTQYF
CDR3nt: TGTGCCAGCAGTGTAATCCTCCCGGGGGGGGATACGCAGTATTTT

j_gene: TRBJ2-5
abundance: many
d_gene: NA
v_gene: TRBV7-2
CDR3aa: CASSLGGLQETQYF
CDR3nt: TGTGCCAGCAGCTTGGGGGGGCTCCAAGAGACCCAGTACTTC

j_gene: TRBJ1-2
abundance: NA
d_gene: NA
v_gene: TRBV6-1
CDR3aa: CASSEEVRHRYGYTF
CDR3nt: TGTGCCAGCAGTGAAGAGGTCAGGCATCGCTATGGCTACACCTTC

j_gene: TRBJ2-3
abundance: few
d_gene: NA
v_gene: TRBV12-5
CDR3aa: CASAPGLSTDTQYF
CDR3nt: TGTGCTAGTGCCCCGGGATTATCCACAGATACGCAGTATTTT

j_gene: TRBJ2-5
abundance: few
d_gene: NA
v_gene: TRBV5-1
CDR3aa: CASSAQQETQYF
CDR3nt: TGCGCCAGCAGCGCCCAACAAGAGACCCAGTACTTC

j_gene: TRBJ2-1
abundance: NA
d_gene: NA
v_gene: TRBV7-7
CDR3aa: CASSFGGAGFNEQFF
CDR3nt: TGTGCTAGCAGCTTTGGGGGAGCCGGGTTCAATGAGCAGTTCTTC

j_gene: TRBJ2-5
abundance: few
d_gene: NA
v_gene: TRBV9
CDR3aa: CASSVGGEAIWETQYF
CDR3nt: TGTGCCAGCAGCGTAGGCGGTGAGGCCATATGGGAGACCCAGTACTTC

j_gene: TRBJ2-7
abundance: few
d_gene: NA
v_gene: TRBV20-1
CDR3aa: CSARALWRDRPYEQYF
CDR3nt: TGCAGTGCTAGAGCCTTGTGGAGGGACAGACCCTACGAGCAGTACTTC

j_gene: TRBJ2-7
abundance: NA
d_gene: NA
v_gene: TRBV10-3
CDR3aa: CAISDRTRSFWYGQYF
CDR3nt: TGTGCCATCAGTGATCGGACACGTAGTTTCTGGTACGGGCAGTACTTC

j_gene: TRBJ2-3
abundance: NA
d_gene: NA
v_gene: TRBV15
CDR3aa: CATSRDLGQGRDTQYF
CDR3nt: TGTGCCACCAGCAGAGATCTGGGGCAGGGAAGAGATACGCAGTATTTT

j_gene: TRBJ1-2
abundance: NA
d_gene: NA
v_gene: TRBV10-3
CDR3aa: CAISERQESNYGYTF
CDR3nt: TGTGCCATCAGTGAGAGGCAGGAGTCTAACTATGGCTACACCTTC

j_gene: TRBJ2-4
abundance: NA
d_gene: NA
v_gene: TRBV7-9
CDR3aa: CASSQGPWDIQYF
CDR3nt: TGTGCCAGCAGCCAGGGACCATGGGACATTCAGTACTTC

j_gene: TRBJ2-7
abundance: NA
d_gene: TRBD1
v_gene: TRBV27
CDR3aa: CASSSLLQTGAYEQYF
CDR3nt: TGTGCCAGCAGTTCGCTCTTACAGACAGGGGCCTACGAGCAGTACTTC

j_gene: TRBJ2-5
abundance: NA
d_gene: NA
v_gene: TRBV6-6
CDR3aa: CASTLPAQRETQYF
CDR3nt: TGTGCCAGCACTCTCCCGGCCCAGAGGGAGACCCAGTACTTC

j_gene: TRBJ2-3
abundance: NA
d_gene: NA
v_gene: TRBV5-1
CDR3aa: CASSFSGVEDTQYF
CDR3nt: TGCGCCAGCAGCTTTTCGGGAGTTGAAGATACGCAGTATTTT

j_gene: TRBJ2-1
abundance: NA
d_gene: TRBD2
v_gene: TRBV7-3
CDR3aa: CASSPRRAGEYNEQFF
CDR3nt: TGTGCCAGCAGCCCCCGGCGAGCGGGAGAGTACAATGAGCAGTTCTTC

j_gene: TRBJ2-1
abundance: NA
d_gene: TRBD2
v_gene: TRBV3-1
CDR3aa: CASKREGWNEQFF
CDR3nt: TGTGCCAGTAAGCGGGAGGGCTGGAATGAGCAGTTCTTC

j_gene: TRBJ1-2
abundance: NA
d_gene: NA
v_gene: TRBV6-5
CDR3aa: CASSQVGGPIDGYTF
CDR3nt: TGTGCCAGCAGTCAAGTGGGGGGCCCTATCGATGGCTACACCTTC

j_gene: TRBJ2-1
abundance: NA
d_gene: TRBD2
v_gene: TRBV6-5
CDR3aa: CASSYTGLADKDYNEQFF
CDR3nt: TGTGCCAGCAGTTACACAGGACTAGCAGATAAAGATTACAATGAGCAGTTCTTC

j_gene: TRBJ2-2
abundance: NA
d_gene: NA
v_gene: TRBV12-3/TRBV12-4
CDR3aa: CASSLGVINAGELFF
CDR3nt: TGTGCCAGCAGTTTAGGGGTTATTAACGCCGGGGAGCTGTTTTTT

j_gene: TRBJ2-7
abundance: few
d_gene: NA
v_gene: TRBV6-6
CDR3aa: CASTQAGWDAYEQYF
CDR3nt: TGTGCCAGCACCCAGGCAGGATGGGACGCCTACGAGCAGTACTTC

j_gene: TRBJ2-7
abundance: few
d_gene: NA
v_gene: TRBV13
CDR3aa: CASSLGTFGVGYEQYF
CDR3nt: TGTGCCAGCAGCCTCGGGACATTTGGCGTGGGATACGAGCAGTACTTC

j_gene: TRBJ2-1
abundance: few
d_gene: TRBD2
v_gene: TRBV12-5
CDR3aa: CASLAGPGGEQFF
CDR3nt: TGTGCTAGTCTAGCGGGACCAGGAGGGGAGCAGTTCTTC

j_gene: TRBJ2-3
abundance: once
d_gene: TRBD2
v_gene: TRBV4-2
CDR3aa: CASSQHTSGSFATQYF
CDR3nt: TGTGCCAGCAGCCAGCATACTAGCGGGAGCTTTGCTACGCAGTATTTT

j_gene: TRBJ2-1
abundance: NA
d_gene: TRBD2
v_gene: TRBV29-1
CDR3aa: CSVEGLAGGLASSYNEQFF
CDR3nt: TGCAGCGTTGAAGGGTTAGCGGGCGGTCTAGCGAGCTCCTACAATGAGCAGTTCTTC

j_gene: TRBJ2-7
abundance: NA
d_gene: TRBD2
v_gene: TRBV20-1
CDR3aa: CSARGPTSGNYEQYF
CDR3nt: TGCAGTGCTAGGGGCCCGACTAGCGGGAACTACGAGCAGTACTTC